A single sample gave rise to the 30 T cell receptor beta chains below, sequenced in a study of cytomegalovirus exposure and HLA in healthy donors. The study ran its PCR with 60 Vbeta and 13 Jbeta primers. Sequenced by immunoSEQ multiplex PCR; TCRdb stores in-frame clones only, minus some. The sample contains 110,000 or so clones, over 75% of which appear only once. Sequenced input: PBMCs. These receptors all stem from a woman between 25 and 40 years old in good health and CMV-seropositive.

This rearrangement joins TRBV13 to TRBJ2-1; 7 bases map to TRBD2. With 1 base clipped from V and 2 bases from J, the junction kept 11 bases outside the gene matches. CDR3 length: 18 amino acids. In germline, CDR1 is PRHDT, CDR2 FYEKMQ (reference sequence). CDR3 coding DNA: TGTGCCAGCAGCTTAGTTCAGGCGGGAGCGCTGCCCTACAATGAGCAGTTCTTC. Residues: CASSLVQAGALPYNEQFF.

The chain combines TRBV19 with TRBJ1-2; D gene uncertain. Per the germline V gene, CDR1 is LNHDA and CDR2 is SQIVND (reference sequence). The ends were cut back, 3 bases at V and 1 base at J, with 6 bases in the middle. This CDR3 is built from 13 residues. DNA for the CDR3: TGTGCCAGTAGTATTTTATTTAACTATGGCTACACCTTC. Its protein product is CASSILFNYGYTF.

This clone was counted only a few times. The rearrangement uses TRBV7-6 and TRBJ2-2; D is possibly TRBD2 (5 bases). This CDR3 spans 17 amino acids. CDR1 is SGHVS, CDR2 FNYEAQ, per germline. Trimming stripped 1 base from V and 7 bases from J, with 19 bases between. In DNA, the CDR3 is TGTGCCAGCAGCTTAGTGGCCGCGAGGGAAAGTCTCGGGGAGCTGTTTTTT. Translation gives CASSLVAARESLGELFF.

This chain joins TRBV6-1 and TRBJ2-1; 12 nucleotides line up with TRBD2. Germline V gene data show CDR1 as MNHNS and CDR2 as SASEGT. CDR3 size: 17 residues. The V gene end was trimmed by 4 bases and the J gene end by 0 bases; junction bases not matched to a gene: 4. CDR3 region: CASSVLAGGASYNEQFF. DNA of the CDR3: TGTGCCAGCAGTGTGCTAGCGGGGGGGGCCTCCTACAATGAGCAGTTCTTC.

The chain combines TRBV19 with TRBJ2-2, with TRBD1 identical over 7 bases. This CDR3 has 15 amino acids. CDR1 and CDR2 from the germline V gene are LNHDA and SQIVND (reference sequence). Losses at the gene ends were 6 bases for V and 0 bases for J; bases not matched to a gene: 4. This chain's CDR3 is CASRSGTANTGELFF. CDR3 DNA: TGTGCCAGTAGATCCGGGACAGCGAACACCGGGGAGCTGTTTTTT.

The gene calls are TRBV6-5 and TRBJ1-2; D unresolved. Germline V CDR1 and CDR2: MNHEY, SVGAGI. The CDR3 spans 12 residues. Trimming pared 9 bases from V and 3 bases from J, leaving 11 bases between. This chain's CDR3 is CASLNSYYGYTF. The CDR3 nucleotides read TGTGCCAGTCTCAACAGTTACTATGGCTACACCTTC.

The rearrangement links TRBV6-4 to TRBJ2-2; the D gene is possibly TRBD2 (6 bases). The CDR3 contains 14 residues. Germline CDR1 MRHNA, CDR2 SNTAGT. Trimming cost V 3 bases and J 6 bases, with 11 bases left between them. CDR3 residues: CASSEAGWAGELFF. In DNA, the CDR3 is TGTGCCAGCAGTGAGGCGGGATGGGCCGGGGAGCTGTTTTTT.

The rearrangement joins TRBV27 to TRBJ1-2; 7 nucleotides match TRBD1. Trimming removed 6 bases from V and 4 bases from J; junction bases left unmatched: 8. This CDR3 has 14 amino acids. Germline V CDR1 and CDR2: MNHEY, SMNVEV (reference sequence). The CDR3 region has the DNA TGTGCCAGCAGGGAAGACAGGGCACCCTATGGCTACACCTTC. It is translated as CASREDRAPYGYTF.

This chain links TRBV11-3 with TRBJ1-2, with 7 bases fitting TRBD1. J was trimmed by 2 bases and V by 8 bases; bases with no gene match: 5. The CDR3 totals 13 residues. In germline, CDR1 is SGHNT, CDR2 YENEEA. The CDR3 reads CASGGQANYGYTF. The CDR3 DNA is TGTGCCAGCGGCGGACAGGCAAACTATGGCTACACCTTC.

The CDR3 loop is CASSQAGGANYGYTF. As DNA, the CDR3 is TGCGCCAGCAGCCAGGCAGGGGGCGCGAACTATGGCTACACCTTC. This sequence joins TRBV4-1 and TRBJ1-2, with 8 bases lining up with TRBD1. The CDR3 sequence is 15 residues long. The germline V gene has CDR1 MGHRA and CDR2 YSYEKL. Trimming took 3 bases from V and 2 from J; bases not matched to a gene: 5.

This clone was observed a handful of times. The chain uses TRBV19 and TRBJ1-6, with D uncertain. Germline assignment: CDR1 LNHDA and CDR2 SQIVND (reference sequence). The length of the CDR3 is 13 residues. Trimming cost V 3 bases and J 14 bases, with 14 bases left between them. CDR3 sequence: CASSIGVRMSLHF. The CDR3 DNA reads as TGTGCCAGTAGTATCGGTGTCCGAATGTCCCTCCACTTT.

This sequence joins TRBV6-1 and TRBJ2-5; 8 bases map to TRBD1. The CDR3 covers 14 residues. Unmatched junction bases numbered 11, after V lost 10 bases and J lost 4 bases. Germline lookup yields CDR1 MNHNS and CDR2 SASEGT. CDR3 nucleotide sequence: TGTGCCACCGACTGGACAGGGATAGGAGAGACCCAGTACTTC. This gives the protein CATDWTGIGETQYF.

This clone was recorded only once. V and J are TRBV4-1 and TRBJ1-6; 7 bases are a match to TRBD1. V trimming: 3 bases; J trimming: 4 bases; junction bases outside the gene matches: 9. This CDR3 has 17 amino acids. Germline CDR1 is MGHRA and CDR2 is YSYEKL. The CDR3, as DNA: TGCGCCAGCAGCCAGGGGACAGCCCACTCGTATAATTCACCCCTCCACTTT. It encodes CASSQGTAHSYNSPLHF.

The CDR3: CASTSSQGAYEQYF. CDR3 nucleotides: TGTGCCAGCACTTCCTCACAGGGGGCTTACGAGCAGTACTTC. The chain couples TRBV7-6 to TRBJ2-7; 9 bases are a match to TRBD1. CDR3 length: 14 residues. J gave up 4 bases and V 7 bases, and 8 bases lay outside the gene matches. Germline V CDR1 and CDR2: SGHVS, FNYEAQ.

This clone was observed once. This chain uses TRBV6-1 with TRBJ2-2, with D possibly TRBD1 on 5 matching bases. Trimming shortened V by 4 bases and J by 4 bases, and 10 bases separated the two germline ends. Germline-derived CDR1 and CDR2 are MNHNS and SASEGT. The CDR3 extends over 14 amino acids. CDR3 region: CASSVSGPTGELFF. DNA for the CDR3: TGTGCCAGCAGTGTTTCAGGGCCCACCGGGGAGCTGTTTTTT.

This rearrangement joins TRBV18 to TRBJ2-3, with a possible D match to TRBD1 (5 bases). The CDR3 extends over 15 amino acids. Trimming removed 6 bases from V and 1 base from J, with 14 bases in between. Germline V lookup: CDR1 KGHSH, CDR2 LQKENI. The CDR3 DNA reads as TGTGCCAGCTCGGCGACAGTCAAGGGCACAGATACGCAGTATTTT. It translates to CASSATVKGTDTQYF.

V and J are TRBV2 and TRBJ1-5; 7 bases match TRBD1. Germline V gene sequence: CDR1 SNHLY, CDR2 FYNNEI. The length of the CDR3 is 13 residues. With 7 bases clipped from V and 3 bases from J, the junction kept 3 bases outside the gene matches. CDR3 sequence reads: CASNRGPNQPQHF. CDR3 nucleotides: TGTGCCAGCAACAGGGGCCCCAATCAGCCCCAGCATTTT.

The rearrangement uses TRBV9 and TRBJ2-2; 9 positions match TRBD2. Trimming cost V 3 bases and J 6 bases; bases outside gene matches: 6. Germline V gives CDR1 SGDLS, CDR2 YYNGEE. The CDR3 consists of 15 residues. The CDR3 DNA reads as TGTGCCAGCAGCGGCCGCGGGGGGGCCTCCGGGGAGCTGTTTTTT. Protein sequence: CASSGRGGASGELFF.

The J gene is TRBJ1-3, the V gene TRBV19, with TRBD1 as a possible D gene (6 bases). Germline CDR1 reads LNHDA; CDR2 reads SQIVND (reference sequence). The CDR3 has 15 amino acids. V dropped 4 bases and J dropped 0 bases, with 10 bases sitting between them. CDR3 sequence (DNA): TGTGCCAGTAGTACCGGACAGATCTCTGGAAACACCATATATTTT. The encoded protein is CASSTGQISGNTIYF.

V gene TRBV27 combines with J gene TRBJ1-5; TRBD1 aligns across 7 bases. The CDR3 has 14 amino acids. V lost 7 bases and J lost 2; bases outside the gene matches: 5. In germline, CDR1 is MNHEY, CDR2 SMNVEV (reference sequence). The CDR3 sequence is CASTLTGGNQPQHF. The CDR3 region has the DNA TGTGCCAGCACCTTAACAGGGGGCAATCAGCCCCAGCATTTT.

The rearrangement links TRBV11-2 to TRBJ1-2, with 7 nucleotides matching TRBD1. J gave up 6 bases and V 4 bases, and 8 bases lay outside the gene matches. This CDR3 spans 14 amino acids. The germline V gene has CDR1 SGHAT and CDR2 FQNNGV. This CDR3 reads CASSYRQGGDGYTF. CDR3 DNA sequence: TGTGCCAGCAGCTACAGACAGGGAGGCGATGGCTACACCTTC. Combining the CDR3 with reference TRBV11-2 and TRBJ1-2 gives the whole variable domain EAGVAQSPRYKIIEKRQSVAFWCNPISGHATLYWYQQILGQGPKLLIQFQNNGVVDDSQLPKDRFSAERLKGVDSTLKIQPAKLEDSAVYLCASSYRQGGDGYTFGSGTRLTVV.

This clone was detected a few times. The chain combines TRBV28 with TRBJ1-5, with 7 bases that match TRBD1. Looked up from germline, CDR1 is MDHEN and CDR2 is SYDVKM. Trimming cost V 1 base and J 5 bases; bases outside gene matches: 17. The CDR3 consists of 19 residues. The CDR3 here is CASSLSTGLGTGFDQPQHF. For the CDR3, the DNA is TGTGCCAGCAGTTTATCGACAGGGTTGGGGACGGGCTTTGATCAGCCCCAGCATTTT.

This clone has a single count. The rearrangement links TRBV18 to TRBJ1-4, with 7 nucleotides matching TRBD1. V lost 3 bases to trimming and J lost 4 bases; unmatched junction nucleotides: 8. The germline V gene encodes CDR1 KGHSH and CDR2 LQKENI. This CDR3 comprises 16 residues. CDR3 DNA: TGTGCCAGCTCACCGAGGGGGCTGGTGGATAATGAAAAACTGTTTTTT. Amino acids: CASSPRGLVDNEKLFF. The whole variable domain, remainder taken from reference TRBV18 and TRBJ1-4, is NAGVMQNPRHLVRRRGQEARLRCSPMKGHSHVYWYRQLPEEGLKFMVYLQKENIIDESGMPKERFSAEFPKEGPSILRIQQVVRGDSAAYFCASSPRGLVDNEKLFFGSGTQLSVL.

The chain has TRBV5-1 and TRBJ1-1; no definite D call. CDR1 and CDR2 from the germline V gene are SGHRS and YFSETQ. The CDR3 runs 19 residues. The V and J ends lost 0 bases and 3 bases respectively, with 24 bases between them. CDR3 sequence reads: CASSLGTSRFPAWDTEAFF. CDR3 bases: TGCGCCAGCAGCTTGGGGACTTCCCGATTCCCCGCTTGGGACACTGAAGCTTTCTTT.

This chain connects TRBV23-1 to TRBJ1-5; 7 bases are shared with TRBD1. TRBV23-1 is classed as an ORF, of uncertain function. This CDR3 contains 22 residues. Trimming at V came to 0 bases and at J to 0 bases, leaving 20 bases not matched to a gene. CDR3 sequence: CASSQSYYSSRGASYSNQPQHF. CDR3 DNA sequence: TGCGCCAGCAGTCAATCGTACTACTCCTCCAGGGGGGCAAGCTATAGCAATCAGCCCCAGCATTTT.

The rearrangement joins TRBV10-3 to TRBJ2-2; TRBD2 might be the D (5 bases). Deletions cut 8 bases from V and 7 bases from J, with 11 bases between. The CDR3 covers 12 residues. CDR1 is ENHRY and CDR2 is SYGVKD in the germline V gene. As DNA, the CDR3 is TGTGCCATCGGGAGCAGTTTCGGGGAGCTGTTTTTT. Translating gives CAIGSSFGELFF.

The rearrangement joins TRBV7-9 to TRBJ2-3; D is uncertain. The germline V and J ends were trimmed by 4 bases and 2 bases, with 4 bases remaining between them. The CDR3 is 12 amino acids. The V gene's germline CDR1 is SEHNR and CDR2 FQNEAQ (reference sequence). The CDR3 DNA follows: TGTGCCAGCAGCTCAAACACAGATACGCAGTATTTT. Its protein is CASSSNTDTQYF.

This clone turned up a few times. The CDR3 loop is CAWRRDASWSTEAFF. CDR3 coding DNA: TGTGCCTGGAGGAGGGATGCCTCCTGGAGCACTGAAGCTTTCTTT. The chain links TRBV30 to TRBJ1-1; D gene unclear. V was trimmed by 3 bases and J by 4 bases, leaving 18 bases between them. The CDR3 sequence is 15 residues long. Germline V CDR1 and CDR2: GTSNPN, SVGIG (reference sequence).

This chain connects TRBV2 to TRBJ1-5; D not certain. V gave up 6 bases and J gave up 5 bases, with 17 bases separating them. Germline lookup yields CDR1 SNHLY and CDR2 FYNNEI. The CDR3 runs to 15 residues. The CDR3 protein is CASSLTGTEDQPQHF. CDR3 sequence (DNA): TGTGCCAGCAGCCTTACGGGTACCGAGGATCAGCCCCAGCATTTT.

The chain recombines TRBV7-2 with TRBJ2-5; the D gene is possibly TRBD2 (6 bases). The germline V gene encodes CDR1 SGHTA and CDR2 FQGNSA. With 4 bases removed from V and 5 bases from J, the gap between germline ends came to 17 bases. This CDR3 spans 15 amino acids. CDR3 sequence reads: CASSWEAPWTETQYF. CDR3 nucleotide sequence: TGTGCCAGCAGCTGGGAGGCTCCATGGACCGAGACCCAGTACTTC.